What follows is one TCR beta chain and its context. The data are from a study of cytomegalovirus exposure and HLA in healthy donors. Overall study: Samples from HLA-typed donors yielded about 86 million unique TCRs in an early data release.

PCR employed 60 Vbeta and 13 Jbeta primers. The repertoire was sequenced with immunoSEQ multiplex PCR; TCRdb's copy has only in-frame clones and lacks some. The sample features some 130,000 clones, with under 2% in its top ten. Per the germline V gene, CDR1 is SGHKS and CDR2 is YYEKEE (reference sequence). Unmatched junction bases numbered 7, after V lost 5 bases and J lost 2 bases. This CDR3 comprises 14 residues. V is TRBV5-5 and J is TRBJ2-7, with 7 positions matching TRBD2. The sequence came from a woman in her 40s in good health and CMV-seronegative. The sample consisted of PBMCs. The CDR3 DNA is TGTGCCAGCAGTCTTGCTGCGGGAGCCTACGAGCAGTACGTC. Translating it yields CASSLAAGAYEQYV.